Below are 18 T cell receptor beta chains sequenced from a single sample in a study of shared clonotypes between healthy human individuals. Generated by immunoSEQ multiplex PCR, the TCRdb table keeps only in-frame clones and is missing some. The repertoire includes fewer than 1.6 million clones, approximately 98.5% of them detected once, and under 0.45% sits in the top ten. The specimen sequenced was naive CD4+ T cells sorted from blood. Subset reported: CD45RA+ positively selected. These receptor sequences come from a man aged 25 to 40 in good health.

J is TRBJ2-1 and V is TRBV20-1; no clear D. In germline, CDR1 is DFQATT, CDR2 SNEGSKA (reference sequence). The CDR3 consists of 8 residues. CDR3 bases: TGCATGTACAATGAGCAGTTCTTC. This codes for CMYNEQFF.

This CDR3 is CASSLRTAVREQYF. The CDR3 DNA sequence: TGCGCCAGCAGCTTGAGGACGGCTGTGCGGGAGCAGTACTTC. The chain uses TRBV5-1 and TRBJ2-7; D remains unclear. CDR1 SGHRS and CDR2 YFSETQ come from the germline V gene. The CDR3 runs 14 residues. The V end lost 1 base, the J end lost 7 bases, and 15 bases lay between the germline ends.

The CDR3 reads CASSYSRVGETQYF. CDR3 nucleotide sequence: TGTGCCAGCAGTTACTCAAGGGTAGGGGAGACCCAGTACTTC. The rearrangement uses TRBV6-6 and TRBJ2-5; D not resolved. Between the trimmed V and J ends, which lost 0 bases and 5 bases, there was a span of 10 bases. This CDR3 has 14 residues. Germline CDR1 MNHNY, CDR2 SVGAGI (reference sequence).

The chain combines TRBV9 with TRBJ2-5; D is perhaps TRBD1 or TRBD2 (6 bases each). V dropped 2 bases and J dropped 5 bases, with 16 bases sitting between them. CDR3 size: 15 residues. Germline V gene sequence: CDR1 SGDLS, CDR2 YYNGEE. CDR3 nucleotides: TGTGCCAGCAGCGTGAGGGGGGACGACTGGGAGACCCAGTACTTC. Translating gives CASSVRGDDWETQYF.

The chain recombines TRBV5-1 with TRBJ2-1; possible D gene TRBD2, 5 bases. This CDR3 has 15 residues. Germline V gene lookup returns CDR1 SGHRS and CDR2 YFSETQ. Trimming took off 4 bases at V and 6 bases at J, with 17 bases between the two ends. CDR3 nucleotide sequence: TGCGCCAGCAGCCCCGTGGAGCGGTCCACCAATGAGCAGTTCTTC. Its translation is CASSPVERSTNEQFF.

The rearrangement joins TRBV5-6 to TRBJ1-2; 8 bases are a match to TRBD1. CDR3 length: 15 residues. V lost 0 bases, J lost 8 bases, and 9 bases stayed unmatched. CDR1 is SGHDT and CDR2 is YYEEEE in the germline V gene. As DNA, the CDR3 is TGTGCCAGCAGCTTGGGACAGGGGACCTCCGGAGGCTACACCTTC. As protein: CASSLGQGTSGGYTF. The entire variable domain, with the rest obtained from reference TRBV5-6 and TRBJ1-2, is as follows: DAGVTQSPTHLIKTRGQQVTLRCSPKSGHDTVSWYQQALGQGPQFIFQYYEEEERQRGNFPDRFSGHQFPNYSSELNVNALLLGDSALYLCASSLGQGTSGGYTFGSGTRLTVV.

This chain links TRBV5-4 with TRBJ2-1; D might be TRBD2 (6 bases). This CDR3 spans 15 amino acids. Germline CDR1 reads SGHNT; CDR2 reads YYREEE (reference sequence). V lost 4 bases and J lost 6, with 17 bases in between. CDR3 sequence (DNA): TGTGCCAGCAGCCGCATTGATAGCGGTCGCAATGAGCAGTTCTTC. Protein: CASSRIDSGRNEQFF.

The chain joins TRBV25-1 to TRBJ1-2, with 7 bases aligning to TRBD1. V dropped 6 bases and J dropped 7; count of bases not matched to a gene: 11. This CDR3 is built from 14 residues. Germline V lookup: CDR1 MGHDK, CDR2 SYGVNS. CDR3 residues: CASSPTGVRRGYTF. CDR3 in DNA: TGTGCCAGCAGCCCAACAGGGGTCCGCCGTGGCTACACCTTC.

This chain links TRBV19 with TRBJ2-7; TRBD1 matches at 7 bases. Trimming at V came to 1 base and at J to 4 bases, leaving 7 bases not matched to a gene. The CDR3 runs 15 residues. Germline loops: CDR1 LNHDA, CDR2 SQIVND (reference sequence). Written as DNA, the CDR3 is TGTGCCAGTAGTATAGGAGAGACAGGGATGTACGAGCAGTACTTC. This gives the protein CASSIGETGMYEQYF. The full variable domain, completed using reference TRBV19 and TRBJ2-7, is DGGITQSPKYLFRKEGQNVTLSCEQNLNHDAMYWYRQDPGQGLRLIYYSQIVNDFQKGDIAEGYSVSREKKESFPLTVTSAQKNPTAFYLCASSIGETGMYEQYFGPGTRLTVT.

This rearrangement joins TRBV11-2 to TRBJ2-3; D is perhaps TRBD1 or TRBD2 (5 bases each). CDR3 length: 14 residues. Germline CDR1 and CDR2: SGHAT and FQNNGV. With 5 bases removed from V and 1 base from J, the gap between germline ends came to 10 bases. The CDR3 sequence is CASSLGAGTDTQYF. CDR3 bases: TGTGCCAGCAGCCTCGGGGCCGGCACAGATACGCAGTATTTT. Variable domain in full (rest from reference TRBV11-2 and TRBJ2-3): EAGVAQSPRYKIIEKRQSVAFWCNPISGHATLYWYQQILGQGPKLLIQFQNNGVVDDSQLPKDRFSAERLKGVDSTLKIQPAKLEDSAVYLCASSLGAGTDTQYFGPGTRLTVL.

This clone was seen once. The chain joins TRBV9 to TRBJ2-1; TRBD2 is a possible D gene (5 bases). The length of the CDR3 is 18 residues. The V end was cut by 0 bases, the J end by 0 bases, with 16 bases between. Germline values: CDR1 SGDLS, CDR2 YYNGEE. The CDR3 DNA follows: TGTGCCAGCAGCGTAGAAGTCCCTAGCAGCATCTCCTACAATGAGCAGTTCTTC. Protein: CASSVEVPSSISYNEQFF.

The gene calls are TRBV5-6 and TRBJ2-2, with a weak D call TRBD1 (6 bases). The germline gives CDR1 SGHDT, CDR2 YYEEEE. CDR3 length: 16 residues. Trimming took 2 bases from V and 1 from J, leaving 12 bases between them. The CDR3 spells CASSFYRDVNTGELFF. CDR3 sequence (DNA): TGTGCCAGCAGCTTTTACAGGGATGTGAACACCGGGGAGCTGTTTTTT.

The genes are TRBV7-2 and TRBJ2-7; the D call may be TRBD1 or TRBD2 (5 bases each). Germline values: CDR1 SGHTA, CDR2 FQGNSA. This CDR3 comprises 16 residues. Between the trimmed V and J ends, which lost 4 bases and 0 bases, there was a span of 16 bases. The CDR3 loop is CASSSPLRGSSYEQYF. For the CDR3, the DNA is TGTGCCAGCAGCTCCCCCCTGAGGGGAAGCTCCTACGAGCAGTACTTC.

The rearrangement uses TRBV29-1 and TRBJ2-1; TRBD2 aligns across 16 bases. Germline V gene data show CDR1 as SQVTM and CDR2 as ANQGSEA. The CDR3 has 17 residues. V shed 4 bases, J shed 6 bases, and the junction held 9 bases outside the gene matches. The CDR3 DNA reads as TGCAGCGTTGGAGGGACTAGCGGGAGGGCCCATGCCAATGAGCAGTTCTTC. Residues: CSVGGTSGRAHANEQFF.

The rearrangement uses TRBV18 and TRBJ2-7; 7 bases fit TRBD2. CDR1 is KGHSH and CDR2 is LQKENI in the germline V gene. This CDR3 region has 16 residues. The V and J ends lost 0 bases and 3 bases, in that order; junction bases with no gene match: 8. In nucleotides, the CDR3 is TGTGCCAGCTCACCACCTCAGCCTGGGGGGGACTACGAGCAGTACTTC. As protein: CASSPPQPGGDYEQYF. The full variable domain, rest sourced from reference TRBV18 and TRBJ2-7, is NAGVMQNPRHLVRRRGQEARLRCSPMKGHSHVYWYRQLPEEGLKFMVYLQKENIIDESGMPKERFSAEFPKEGPSILRIQQVVRGDSAAYFCASSPPQPGGDYEQYFGPGTRLTVT.

The chain couples TRBV25-1 to TRBJ2-5, with 11 bases aligning to TRBD2. The J segment lost 4 bases and the V segment lost 1 base, leaving 5 bases of the junction unmatched. The CDR3 extends over 16 amino acids. Per germline, CDR1 MGHDK and CDR2 SYGVNS. Here the CDR3 reads CASSEFSGRAGETQYF. The CDR3 DNA reads TGTGCCAGCAGTGAATTTAGCGGGAGGGCCGGAGAGACCCAGTACTTC.

The table lists this clone with a count of one. The genes are TRBV7-2 and TRBJ2-1, with TRBD2 matching over 12 bases. This CDR3 has 15 residues. With V trimmed by 4 bases and J by 8 bases, 6 bases remained unmatched. Per the germline V gene, CDR1 is SGHTA and CDR2 is FQGNSA. CDR3 bases: TGTGCCAGCAGCTCGACTAGCGGGAGAGACTATGAGCAGTTCTTC. This sequence encodes CASSSTSGRDYEQFF.

This clone was counted a single time. This rearrangement joins TRBV5-1 to TRBJ2-3; maybe TRBD2 (6 bases). The CDR3 is made up of 17 amino acids. In germline, CDR1 is SGHRS, CDR2 YFSETQ. With 4 bases removed from V and 2 bases from J, the gap between germline ends came to 20 bases. Here the CDR3 DNA reads TGCGCCAGCAGCCTGGGACTCCCTGCAGCCTACACAGATACGCAGTATTTT. Its translation: CASSLGLPAAYTDTQYF.